This entry concerns a single T cell receptor (beta chain). In the same sample, other DNA sequences code for this CDR3. This entry comes from a study of blood T cell repertoires in COVID-19. Turning to the study itself: There were acute and convalescent COVID-19 samples, and they came from the United States, Italy and Spain. Sample material is recorded as cDNA or gDNA derived from T cells, B-cell-depleted T cells, or PBMCs.

In the study's own analysis: From reference gene primer amplification, estimates of nucleated cell counts were derived. The method was immunoSEQ multiplex PCR; TCRdb's version includes in-frame clones alone and lacks a portion of them. D and trimming were read from the DNA, whereas the V and J calls and clone size are those reported in that table. This sample carries under 300,000 clones, 70% to 90% of them seen once, and the ten largest clones take approximately 10%. Germline CDR1 reads MNHEY; CDR2 reads SVGAGI. J was trimmed by 4 bases and V by 6 bases; bases with no gene match: 3. The CDR3 is 13 residues long.

This receptor was taken from an older woman with acute or convalescent COVID-19. The chain links TRBV6-5 to TRBJ1-3; TRBD1 agrees at 7 bases. Sequencing was performed on peripheral blood. The CDR3 here is CASRETGGNTIYF. CDR3 in DNA: TGTGCCAGCAGGGAGACAGGGGGAAACACCATATATTTT.